Following are 21 T cell receptor beta chains from one sample sequenced in a study of T-cell memory formation after mild COVID-19. Each CDR3 protein gets one entry after TCRdb re-called the 5' RACE reads with MiXCR. The data contain 550,000 to 600,000 distinct CDR3 sequences, about 20% of them singletons. The material sequenced was PBMCs or a T cell subset sorted from them (not recorded which). The receptors were gathered from an adult woman who had mild COVID-19 (a few samples of this study predate the infection). Cell type and time point are not known.

This clonotype was counted a few times. This chain connects TRBV20-1 to TRBJ2-3; TRBD2 matches 8 bases. The CDR3 totals 14 residues. Per germline, CDR1 DFQATT and CDR2 SNEGSKA (reference sequence). Trimming cost V 3 bases and J 3 bases; bases outside gene matches: 5. In nucleotides, the CDR3 is TGCAGTGCTAGGAGTAGCGGGGCGACAGATACGCAGTATTTT. Its protein is CSARSSGATDTQYF.

The chain combines TRBV24-1 with TRBJ1-2, with no clear D. Between the trimmed V and J ends, which lost 6 bases and 2 bases, there was a span of 3 bases. This CDR3 comprises 11 residues. Germline CDR1 is KGHDR and CDR2 is SFDVKD. CDR3 nucleotides: TGTGCCACCAGTCGGAACTATGGCTACACCTTC. Protein: CATSRNYGYTF.

This clonotype was counted only a few times. V gene TRBV6-1 combines with J gene TRBJ2-1; TRBD2 agrees at 9 bases. Germline CDR1 is MNHNS and CDR2 is SASEGT. V dropped 6 bases and J dropped 6; count of bases not matched to a gene: 6. The CDR3 length is 14 residues. CDR3 sequence: CASRRGGRVNEQFF. The CDR3 coding sequence is TGTGCCAGCAGGCGGGGGGGCCGGGTCAATGAGCAGTTCTTC.

This clonotype appeared a few times. This chain joins TRBV27 and TRBJ2-1; a weak D match, TRBD1 (6 bases). Trimming took 5 bases from V and 7 from J, leaving 9 bases between them. CDR3 length: 12 amino acids. Germline V lookup: CDR1 MNHEY, CDR2 SMNVEV (reference sequence). The CDR3 DNA sequence: TGTGCCAGCAGTAGGCAGGGGAATGAGCAGTTCTTC. It translates to CASSRQGNEQFF.

The rearrangement joins TRBV6-5 to TRBJ2-3; 8 bases line up with TRBD2. V lost 2 bases and J lost 5; bases outside the gene matches: 9. The CDR3 is 16 amino acids. Germline V gene sequence: CDR1 MNHEY, CDR2 SVGAGI. CDR3 bases: TGTGCCAGCAGTTACCGCCCGGGACTAGGGTTAGATACGCAGTATTTT. It codes for CASSYRPGLGLDTQYF.

This clonotype was seen a few times. This chain joins TRBV15 and TRBJ2-1; TRBD1 agrees at 12 bases. V trimming: 4 bases; J trimming: 6 bases; junction bases outside the gene matches: 16. Germline V gives CDR1 LNHNV, CDR2 YYDKDF (reference sequence). This CDR3 spans 19 amino acids. The CDR3: CATSTPGQGAQGRGNEQFF. CDR3 nucleotides: TGTGCCACCAGCACACCGGGACAGGGGGCTCAAGGACGGGGCAATGAGCAGTTCTTC.

This clonotype occurred once. The chain links TRBV10-3 to TRBJ1-6; no firm D call. Germline V gene lookup returns CDR1 ENHRY and CDR2 SYGVKD. There are 15 residues in the CDR3. Trimming left V 3 bases short and J 7 bases short, with 13 bases between. CDR3 loop: CAISDMGVVNSPLHF. CDR3 in DNA: TGTGCCATCAGTGATATGGGAGTGGTAAATTCACCCCTCCACTTT.

The rearrangement links TRBV5-5 to TRBJ1-2; 8 nucleotides match TRBD1. Trimming took 3 bases from V and 7 from J; bases not matched to a gene: 5. This CDR3 is built from 13 residues. Germline lookup yields CDR1 SGHKS and CDR2 YYEKEE (reference sequence). CDR3 sequence (DNA): TGTGCCAGCAGCTCCCCAGGGGGCCGTGGCTACACCTTC. This gives the protein CASSSPGGRGYTF.

J is TRBJ1-5 and V is TRBV28; 7 bases line up with TRBD1. J gave up 6 bases and V 2 bases, and 7 bases lay outside the gene matches. The CDR3 spans 15 residues. Germline-derived CDR1 and CDR2 are MDHEN and SYDVKM. The CDR3, as DNA: TGTGCCAGCAGTTTAGACCACAGGGGTGGTCAGCCCCAGCATTTT. Amino acids: CASSLDHRGGQPQHF. Variable domain in full (rest from reference TRBV28 and TRBJ1-5): DVKVTQSSRYLVKRTGEKVFLECVQDMDHENMFWYRQDPGLGLRLIYFSYDVKMKEKGDIPEGYSVSREKKERFSLILESASTNQTSMYLCASSLDHRGGQPQHFGDGTRLSIL.

A few counts support this clonotype. This chain's CDR3 is CASSPGQQNIQYF. The DNA of the CDR3 is TGCGCCAGCAGCCCGGGACAGCAAAACATTCAGTACTTC. The chain couples TRBV5-1 to TRBJ2-4, with 7 positions matching TRBD1. The germline V gene has CDR1 SGHRS and CDR2 YFSETQ. The CDR3 sequence is 13 residues long. Unmatched junction bases numbered 3, after V lost 4 bases and J lost 5 bases.

This chain uses TRBV2 with TRBJ2-7, with D possibly TRBD1 on 6 matching bases. The CDR3 consists of 12 residues. CDR1 and CDR2 (germline): SNHLY, FYNNEI. Trimming removed 6 bases from V and 6 bases from J, with 12 bases in between. The DNA for the CDR3 is TGTGCCAGCAGAGTAACAGGGATCGAGCAGTACTTC. Translating gives CASRVTGIEQYF.

This clonotype occurred a few times. The rearrangement uses TRBV7-6 and TRBJ1-3, with D perhaps TRBD1 (5 bases). Germline values: CDR1 SGHVS, CDR2 FNYEAQ. CDR3 length: 17 amino acids. V was trimmed by 5 bases and J by 0 bases, leaving 17 bases between them. The CDR3: CASSPLPGASSGNTIYF. The CDR3 DNA follows: TGTGCCAGCAGCCCACTCCCCGGGGCTAGCTCTGGAAACACCATATATTTT. Supplemented by reference TRBV7-6 and TRBJ1-3, the full variable domain reads GAGVSQSPRYKVTKRGQDVALRCDPISGHVSLYWYRQALGQGPEFLTYFNYEAQQDKSGLPNDRFSAERPEGSISTLTIQRTEQRDSAMYRCASSPLPGASSGNTIYFGEGSWLTVV.

This rearrangement joins TRBV7-8 to TRBJ1-5, with no clear D. Trimming left V 4 bases short and J 0 bases short, with 10 bases between. The CDR3 totals 15 residues. CDR1 SGHVS and CDR2 FQNEAQ come from the germline V gene. Here the CDR3 DNA reads TGTGCCAGCAGCTATTGGGCGGATAGCAATCAGCCCCAGCATTTT. It yields the protein CASSYWADSNQPQHF.

V gene TRBV5-1 combines with J gene TRBJ2-1; D is undetermined. The V end lost 4 bases, the J end lost 6 bases, and 14 bases lay between the germline ends. Germline loops: CDR1 SGHRS, CDR2 YFSETQ. The CDR3 length is 14 residues. The CDR3 nucleotides are TGCGCCAGCAGCCTACCGGACGTTACCAATGAGCAGTTCTTC. The encoded protein is CASSLPDVTNEQFF.

This clonotype has only a few counts. This chain connects TRBV12-3 or TRBV12-4 to TRBJ1-2; D is perhaps TRBD1 (5 bases). The CDR3 is 14 residues long. V lost 5 bases to trimming and J lost 8 bases, with 18 bases between them. CDR3 sequence (DNA): TGTGCCAGCAGTCCGGGACCTAAAAGTCGAGGCTACACCTTC. Its protein product is CASSPGPKSRGYTF.

V and J are TRBV7-8 and TRBJ1-1; D remains ambiguous. CDR3 length equals 15 residues. CDR1 and CDR2 from the germline V gene are SGHVS and FQNEAQ. V was trimmed by 5 bases and J by 2 bases, leaving 15 bases between them. As DNA, the CDR3 is TGTGCCAGCAGCGATGCCTTCGGGTTAAACACTGAAGCTTTCTTT. Encoded protein: CASSDAFGLNTEAFF.

The chain recombines TRBV20-1 with TRBJ2-1; possible D gene TRBD1, 6 bases. Between the trimmed V and J ends, which lost 6 bases and 4 bases, there was a span of 16 bases. The CDR3 has 14 amino acids. Germline V gene sequence: CDR1 DFQATT, CDR2 SNEGSKA (reference sequence). The CDR3 region has the DNA TGCAGTGCCATAGAAGAGGGGGTTTACAATGAGCAGTTCTTC. Its protein product is CSAIEEGVYNEQFF.

V is TRBV12-3 or TRBV12-4 and J is TRBJ2-7, with a tentative D call TRBD2 (5 bases). This CDR3 has 14 amino acids. Trimming stripped 5 bases from V and 0 bases from J, with 11 bases between. CDR3 sequence reads: CASSPRRSSYEQYF. Here the CDR3 DNA reads TGTGCCAGCAGTCCCCGGAGGTCCTCCTACGAGCAGTACTTC.

DNA for the CDR3: TGCGCCAGCACCCCCTTGGGGACAGGGGGGGATGGCTACACCTTC. Encoded protein: CASTPLGTGGDGYTF. This chain connects TRBV5-1 to TRBJ1-2; 11 bases are shared with TRBD1. Germline CDR1 and CDR2: SGHRS and YFSETQ. CDR3 length: 15 residues. With 6 bases clipped from V and 6 bases from J, the junction kept 10 bases outside the gene matches.

This clonotype was counted many times. The rearrangement joins TRBV7-2 to TRBJ2-2, with 8 bases lining up with TRBD1. Germline-derived CDR1 and CDR2 are SGHTA and FQGNSA. V lost 5 bases to trimming and J lost 6 bases; unmatched junction nucleotides: 8. CDR3 length equals 15 residues. CDR3 residues: CASSLHGQGSGELFF. The DNA for the CDR3 is TGTGCCAGCAGCCTACATGGACAGGGTTCCGGGGAGCTGTTTTTT.

This clonotype has a handful of counts. The genes are TRBV5-5 and TRBJ2-7; D perhaps matches TRBD2 (5 bases). Germline CDR1 and CDR2: SGHKS and YYEKEE (reference sequence). The CDR3 sequence is 15 residues long. V dropped 5 bases and J dropped 4 bases, with 19 bases sitting between them. This chain's CDR3 is CASRERGLAWYEQYF. As DNA, the CDR3 is TGTGCCAGCAGGGAGCGCGGGCTAGCTTGGTACGAGCAGTACTTC.